The rows below give T cell receptor beta chains drawn from one sample of a study of T-cell reconstitution after alpha-beta-depleted transplantation in children. From the PCR reads, TCRdb called clonotypes with MiXCR, one entry per CDR3 protein. The sample records 800,000 to 1,000,000 distinct CDR3 sequences, around 30% being singletons. The sample was PBMCs, mostly from graft donor cells, taken 360 days after TCRalphabeta/CD19-depleted stem cell transplant. These receptor sequences come from a boy under three years old who had a stem cell transplant for SCID, so the T cells may come from the graft donor. The conserved cysteine and the conserved F or W are not part of the CDR3 here. Clone size, where shown, is once, few, many, or a class for clones that have expanded.

V gene	clone size	J gene	CDR3 protein
TRBV11-2	once	TRBJ2-4	ASSLENGTKNPQNIQY
TRBV7-9	NA	TRBJ1-1	ASSLGDRGNTEAF
TRBV20-1	few	TRBJ2-7	SALKTGGISYEQY
TRBV20-1	NA	TRBJ2-3	SARGNTDTQY
TRBV7-9	NA	TRBJ2-4	ASSLPDLNIQY
TRBV2	NA	TRBJ2-5	ASTVGGAVETQY
TRBV6-2/TRBV6-3	NA	TRBJ2-7	ASSYDGHSPYEQY
TRBV5-6	NA	TRBJ2-7	ASSLARGRLSYEQY
TRBV6-1	NA	TRBJ2-7	ASSQQGAPREQY
TRBV3-1	few	TRBJ2-5	ASSTTGAKTQY
TRBV4-2	few	TRBJ2-1	ASSQVRGFNEQF
TRBV9	NA	TRBJ2-1	ASSVGPAGVGDEQF
TRBV12-3/TRBV12-4	few	TRBJ2-7	ASSLQGTLSSYEQY
TRBV12-3/TRBV12-4	NA	TRBJ1-1	ASSGEPGQNTEAF
TRBV7-3	few	TRBJ2-1	ASSLGTRAYNEQF
TRBV5-6	few	TRBJ2-1	ASSFERLAGDEQF